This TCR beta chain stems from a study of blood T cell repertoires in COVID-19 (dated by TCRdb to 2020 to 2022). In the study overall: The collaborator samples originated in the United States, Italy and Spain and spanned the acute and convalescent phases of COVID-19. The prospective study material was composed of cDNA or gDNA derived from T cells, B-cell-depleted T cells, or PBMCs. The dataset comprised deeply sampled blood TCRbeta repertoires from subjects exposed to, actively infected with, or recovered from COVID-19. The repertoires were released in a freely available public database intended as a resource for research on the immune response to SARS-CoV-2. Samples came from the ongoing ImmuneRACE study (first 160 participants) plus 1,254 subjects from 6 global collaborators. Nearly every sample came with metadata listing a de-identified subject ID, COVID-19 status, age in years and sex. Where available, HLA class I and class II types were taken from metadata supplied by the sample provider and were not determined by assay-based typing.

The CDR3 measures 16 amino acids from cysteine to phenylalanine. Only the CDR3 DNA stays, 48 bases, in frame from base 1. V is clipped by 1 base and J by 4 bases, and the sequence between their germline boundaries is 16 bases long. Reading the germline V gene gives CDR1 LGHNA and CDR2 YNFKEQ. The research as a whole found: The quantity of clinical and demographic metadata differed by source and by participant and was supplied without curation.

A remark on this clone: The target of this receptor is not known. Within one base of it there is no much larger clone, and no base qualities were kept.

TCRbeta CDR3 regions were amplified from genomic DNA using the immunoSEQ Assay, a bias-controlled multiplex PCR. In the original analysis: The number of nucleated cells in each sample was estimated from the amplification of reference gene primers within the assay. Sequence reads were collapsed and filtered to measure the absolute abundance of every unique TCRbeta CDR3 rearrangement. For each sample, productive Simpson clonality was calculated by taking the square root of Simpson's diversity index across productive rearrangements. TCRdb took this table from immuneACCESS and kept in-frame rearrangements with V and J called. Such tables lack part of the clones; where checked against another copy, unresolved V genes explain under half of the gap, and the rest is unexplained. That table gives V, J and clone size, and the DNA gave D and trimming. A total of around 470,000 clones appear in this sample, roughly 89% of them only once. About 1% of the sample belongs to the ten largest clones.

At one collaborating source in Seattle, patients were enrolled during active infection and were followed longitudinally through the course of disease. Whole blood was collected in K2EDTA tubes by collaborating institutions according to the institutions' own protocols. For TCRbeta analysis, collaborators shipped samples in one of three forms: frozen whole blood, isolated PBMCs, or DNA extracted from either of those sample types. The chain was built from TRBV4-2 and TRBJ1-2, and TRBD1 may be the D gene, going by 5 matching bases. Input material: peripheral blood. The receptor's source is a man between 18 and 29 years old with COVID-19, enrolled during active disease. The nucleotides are TGTGCCAGCAGCCAAGGGGGAACAGGATTAATCTATGGCTACACCTTC. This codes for CASSQGGTGLIYGYTF.